This record covers a single TCR beta chain. As yet, its antigen is unknown. The data derive from a study of identical twins. The CDR3 extends over 12 amino acids. Germline assignment: CDR1 LGHDT and CDR2 YNNKEL (reference sequence). V trimming: 4 bases; J trimming: 10 bases; junction bases outside the gene matches: 6. TCRdb itself ran the 5' RACE reads through MiXCR, one entry per CDR3 protein. Here the sample spans some 900,000 distinct CDR3 sequences, over 9% being singletons. Each donor (without exception) was a healthy Caucasian. Study-level points and caveats: The abundant beta clonotypes from cord blood had fewer insertions, and memory repertoires had none of this. Rather than following the same donors, the conclusions depended on cross-sectional statistical analysis.

Separately, the same data were catalogued under a study of yellow fever vaccine responses in identical twins. From that paper: Each twin's T cell response to the vaccine was reported to look partly convergent and partly personalized.

The TCR sequence derives from a woman in her late teens or twenties in good health. This sequence joins TRBV3-1 and TRBJ2-5, with 7 bases aligning to TRBD2. The sample was PBMCs. The CDR3 loop is CASSRDYVGQYF. DNA of the CDR3: TGTGCCAGCAGCCGGGACTACGTGGGCCAGTACTTC.